Shown below are 29 T cell receptor beta chains from a single sample sequenced in a study of cytomegalovirus exposure and HLA in healthy donors. The PCR made use of 60 Vbeta and 13 Jbeta primers. Profiled with immunoSEQ multiplex PCR; TCRdb holds only in-frame clones, not every one. The table has around 93,000 clones, 70% to 85% seen once; the top ten hold under 4%. Sequencing was done on a sample of PBMCs. Receptor source: a middle-aged man in good health and CMV-seronegative.

The chain carries TRBV28 and TRBJ1-2, with 7 bases that match TRBD1. The CDR3 runs 16 residues. The V gene end was trimmed by 3 bases and the J gene end by 0 bases; junction bases not matched to a gene: 7. CDR1 and CDR2 (germline): MDHEN, SYDVKM. Written as DNA, the CDR3 is TGTGCCAGCAGTTTCGCTACAGGGGCACCTAACTATGGCTACACCTTC. This gives the protein CASSFATGAPNYGYTF.

J is TRBJ2-4 and V is TRBV7-9; D perhaps matches TRBD1 (5 bases). The CDR3 is made up of 15 amino acids. Germline lookup yields CDR1 SEHNR and CDR2 FQNEAQ (reference sequence). V gave up 2 bases and J gave up 2 bases, with 10 bases separating them. The CDR3 protein is CASSLSRVTKNIQYF. For the CDR3, the DNA is TGTGCCAGCAGCTTAAGCAGGGTGACCAAAAACATTCAGTACTTC. Full variable domain (remainder filled in from reference TRBV7-9 and TRBJ2-4): DTGVSQNPRHKITKRGQNVTFRCDPISEHNRLYWYRQTLGQGPEFLTYFQNEAQLEKSRLLSDRFSAERPKGSFSTLEIQRTEQGDSAMYLCASSLSRVTKNIQYFGAGTRLSVL.

The chain couples TRBV19 to TRBJ2-2, with 11 nucleotides matching TRBD2. This CDR3 region has 17 residues. V shed 7 bases and J 5 bases; nucleotides not matched to a gene: 12. Germline loops: CDR1 LNHDA, CDR2 SQIVND (reference sequence). The CDR3 nucleotides read TGTGCCAGTACCCCCGAGGGTAGCGGGAGGGCTACCGGGGAGCTGTTTTTT. It yields the protein CASTPEGSGRATGELFF.

The genes are TRBV7-3 and TRBJ2-3; 8 bases align to TRBD2. Germline trimming cut 5 bases from V and 3 bases from J; bases unmatched to any gene: 7. This CDR3 comprises 15 residues. Germline CDR1 SGHTA, CDR2 FQGTGA. As DNA, the CDR3 is TGTGCCAGCAGCCCAGAGCGGGAGACGACAGATACGCAGTATTTT. Translated, it gives CASSPERETTDTQYF.

The rearrangement uses TRBV6-6 and TRBJ1-1, with a possible D match to TRBD1 (6 bases). V gave up 4 bases and J gave up 3 bases, with 9 bases separating them. The length of the CDR3 is 13 residues. CDR1 MNHNY and CDR2 SVGAGI come from the germline V gene (reference sequence). The CDR3 is CASSWGGDTEAFF. The CDR3 DNA follows: TGTGCCAGCAGTTGGGGGGGCGACACTGAAGCTTTCTTT.

CDR3 sequence reads: CAWDRGRSIPYNEQFF. Here the CDR3 DNA reads TGTGCCTGGGACAGGGGGAGATCGATACCATACAATGAGCAGTTCTTC. V usage is TRBV30 and J usage is TRBJ2-1; 9 positions agree with TRBD1. With V trimmed by 5 bases and J by 4 bases, 12 bases remained unmatched. CDR3 length: 16 amino acids. Germline V lookup: CDR1 GTSNPN, CDR2 SVGIG (reference sequence).

This clone has only a few counts. V is TRBV6-5 and J is TRBJ2-2; TRBD1 matches at 12 bases. Germline lookup yields CDR1 MNHEY and CDR2 SVGAGI. With V trimmed by 4 bases and J by 7 bases, 7 bases remained unmatched. This CDR3 is 16 amino acids long. The CDR3 nucleotides are TGTGCCAGCAGTTTAGTGGGGACAGGGGGCATCGGGGAGCTGTTTTTT. Encoded protein: CASSLVGTGGIGELFF.

The chain joins TRBV5-1 to TRBJ2-1; maybe TRBD2 (6 bases). CDR3 length: 15 amino acids. Germline V gene sequence: CDR1 SGHRS, CDR2 YFSETQ. V gave up 5 bases and J gave up 1 base, with 13 bases separating them. The CDR3 loop is CASRSGGSSYNEQFF. The CDR3 nucleotides read TGCGCCAGCAGAAGTGGGGGGAGTTCCTACAATGAGCAGTTCTTC.

This clone occurred many times. The chain combines TRBV13 with TRBJ2-1; 7 bases match TRBD1. V was clipped by 4 bases and J by 5 bases; unmatched bases: 8. Germline values: CDR1 PRHDT, CDR2 FYEKMQ (reference sequence). There are 15 residues in the CDR3. The CDR3 nucleotides are TGTGCCAGCAGCTCCCCGGACAGGAGGAACAATGAGCAGTTCTTC. Translating gives CASSSPDRRNNEQFF.

The rearrangement uses TRBV6-6 and TRBJ2-1, with D tentatively TRBD1 (6 bases). This CDR3 has 16 residues. Germline V gives CDR1 MNHNY, CDR2 SVGAGI (reference sequence). V was pared by 0 bases and J by 0 bases, with 9 bases between. CDR3 bases: TGTGCCAGCAGTTACTCAGTCAGGGGCTCCTACAATGAGCAGTTCTTC. This encodes CASSYSVRGSYNEQFF.

This clone was observed once. The chain is built from TRBV5-1 and TRBJ1-2; no reliable D call. V lost 3 bases and J 4 bases, leaving 22 bases between the germline ends. Germline loops: CDR1 SGHRS, CDR2 YFSETQ. This CDR3 is built from 17 residues. The CDR3 nucleotides are TGCGCCAGCAGCTCAGACCAGACTGCTACTCTCCTCTATGGCTACACCTTC. Translating gives CASSSDQTATLLYGYTF. Looking up the rest from reference TRBV5-1 and TRBJ1-2 gives the full variable domain: KAGVTQTPRYLIKTRGQQVTLSCSPISGHRSVSWYQQTPGQGLQFLFEYFSETQRNKGNFPGRFSGRQFSNSRSEMNVSTLELGDSALYLCASSSDQTATLLYGYTFGSGTRLTVV.

The chain couples TRBV18 to TRBJ1-2; weak D call: TRBD1 (5 bases). The CDR3 is made up of 14 amino acids. Germline-derived CDR1 and CDR2 are KGHSH and LQKENI. V was pared by 0 bases and J by 4 bases, with 9 bases between. CDR3 in amino acids: CASSPPGGVYGYTF. Written as DNA, the CDR3 is TGTGCCAGCTCACCACCGGGGGGAGTCTATGGCTACACCTTC.

The chain uses TRBV7-6 and TRBJ2-1; 7 bases are a match to TRBD2. CDR1 is SGHVS, CDR2 FNYEAQ, per germline. The junction had 10 bases not matched to a gene; V was cut back by 5 bases and J by 0 bases. The CDR3 runs 17 residues. The CDR3 region is CASSPTSGGLSYNEQFF. The CDR3 DNA follows: TGTGCCAGCAGCCCAACCTCGGGGGGACTCTCCTACAATGAGCAGTTCTTC.

This clone appeared a single time. CDR3 coding DNA: TGTGCCAGCAGCTTGGCAAGCTCCTACGAGCAGTACTTC. Its protein product is CASSLASSYEQYF. The chain joins TRBV7-2 to TRBJ2-7, with D uncertain. V lost 3 bases and J 0 bases, leaving 6 bases between the germline ends. The CDR3 totals 13 residues. Germline V lookup: CDR1 SGHTA, CDR2 FQGNSA.

The genes are TRBV30 and TRBJ2-7; TRBD1 is a possible D gene (6 bases). In germline, CDR1 is GTSNPN, CDR2 SVGIG (reference sequence). Trimming stripped 2 bases from V and 2 bases from J, with 13 bases between. The CDR3 has 14 residues. The CDR3 coding sequence is TGTGCCTGGAGTTTTAAGGGGGAAACCTACGAGCAGTACTTC. It encodes CAWSFKGETYEQYF.

The gene calls are TRBV6-6 and TRBJ1-2; D perhaps matches TRBD1 (6 bases). The germline gives CDR1 MNHNY, CDR2 SVGAGI (reference sequence). V gave up 4 bases and J gave up 6 bases, with 18 bases separating them. The CDR3 contains 15 residues. CDR3 bases: TGTGCCAGCAGTTCCCTTACAGGGCCCTATGATGGCTACACCTTC. Amino acids: CASSSLTGPYDGYTF.

CDR3 DNA: TGTGCCAGCAGCTTAGTCTCCGGGACAGCTTATGGCTACACCTTC. It translates to CASSLVSGTAYGYTF. The J gene is TRBJ1-2, the V gene TRBV7-2; 7 nucleotides match TRBD1. J gave up 5 bases and V 1 base, and 7 bases lay outside the gene matches. Per germline, CDR1 SGHTA and CDR2 FQGNSA. There are 15 residues in the CDR3.

This chain uses TRBV15 with TRBJ2-1, with 10 bases matching TRBD2. The CDR3 totals 12 residues. Germline CDR1 reads LNHNV; CDR2 reads YYDKDF (reference sequence). Germline trimming cut 7 bases from V and 8 bases from J; bases unmatched to any gene: 2. CDR3 sequence reads: CATKAGGHEQFF. The CDR3 DNA reads TGTGCCACCAAAGCGGGGGGGCATGAGCAGTTCTTC.

The rearrangement uses TRBV5-1 and TRBJ2-5; 7 positions match TRBD1. Germline V lookup: CDR1 SGHRS, CDR2 YFSETQ. J gave up 1 base and V 10 bases, and 10 bases lay outside the gene matches. The CDR3 is 14 residues long. The CDR3 sequence is CASQTGTFQETQYF. For the CDR3, the DNA is TGCGCCTCTCAGACAGGGACGTTCCAAGAGACCCAGTACTTC.

This clone was counted once. The chain employs TRBV15 and TRBJ1-6, with TRBD1 identical over 10 bases. CDR1 is LNHNV, CDR2 YYDKDF, per germline (reference sequence). The trim removed 2 bases at V and 10 bases at J, leaving 14 bases unmatched. CDR3 length: 18 residues. The CDR3, as DNA: TGTGCCACCAGCAGATCGGGACAGGGGAGGCTCACAGCATCACCCCTCCACTTT. Protein product: CATSRSGQGRLTASPLHF.

The chain uses TRBV28 and TRBJ1-2; TRBD1 matches 7 bases. The V and J ends lost 5 bases and 5 bases, in that order; junction bases with no gene match: 8. CDR3 length: 14 residues. CDR1 and CDR2 (germline): MDHEN, SYDVKM. CDR3 region: CASSRDRARYGYTF. CDR3 sequence (DNA): TGTGCCAGCAGTCGCGACAGGGCGAGATATGGCTACACCTTC.

Details on this clone: An end of the junction does not agree with germline; a read error may underlie this. The chain has TRBV9 and TRBJ2-5; a possible D gene is TRBD1 (6 bases). Germline values: CDR1 SGDLS, CDR2 YYNGEE. There are 15 residues in the CDR3. The CDR3, as DNA: TGTGCCAGCAGCTTAGGGGGTGGGGGCCAAGAGGCCCAGTACTTC. Protein sequence: CASSLGGGGQEAQYF.

The chain has TRBV9 and TRBJ2-3; D is perhaps TRBD2 (7 bases). The length of the CDR3 is 18 residues. Germline-derived CDR1 and CDR2 are SGDLS and YYNGEE. V was trimmed by 4 bases and J by 9 bases, leaving 30 bases between them. CDR3 sequence: CASSLADSLSLARSTQYF. CDR3 bases: TGTGCCAGCAGCCTAGCGGACAGCCTTTCCCTCGCCCGGAGCACGCAGTATTTT.

Comment on this clone: A junction end diverges from the germline sequence, so it may reflect a read error. The rearrangement joins TRBV7-7 to TRBJ2-5; TRBD2 matches 10 bases. This CDR3 has 15 amino acids. Germline lookup yields CDR1 SSHAT and CDR2 FNYEAQ (reference sequence). CDR3 bases: TGTGCTAGCAGCTCCGGACTAGCGGCCCAAGAGACCCAGTACTTC. Translated: CASSSGLAAQETQYF. The variable domain in full, completed from reference TRBV7-7 and TRBJ2-5, reads GAGVSQSPRYKVTKRGQDVTLRCDPISSHATLYWYQQALGQGPEFLTYFNYEAQPDKSGLPSDRFSAERPEGSISTLTIQRTEQRDSAMYRCASSSGLAAQETQYFGPGTRLLVL.

This clone was detected only a few times. The chain links TRBV28 to TRBJ2-3; TRBD1 aligns across 9 bases. Germline CDR1 is MDHEN and CDR2 is SYDVKM. The CDR3 spans 13 residues. CDR3 protein: CAAGQGYTDTQYF. The CDR3 DNA sequence: TGTGCTGCTGGACAGGGGTACACAGATACGCAGTATTTT. Full variable domain (missing parts from reference TRBV28 and TRBJ2-3): DVKVTQSSRYLVKRTGEKVFLECVQDMDHENMFWYRQDPGLGLRLIYFSYDVKMKEKGDIPEGYSVSREKKERFSLILESASTNQTSMYLCAAGQGYTDTQYFGPGTRLTVL.

This chain joins TRBV7-6 and TRBJ2-2; TRBD1 matches at 8 bases. With V trimmed by 6 bases and J by 9 bases, 9 bases remained unmatched. There are 14 residues in the CDR3. The germline CDR1 and CDR2 sequences are SGHVS and FNYEAQ. This chain's CDR3 is CASSLQGANRELFF. The DNA of the CDR3 is TGTGCCAGCAGTTTGCAGGGGGCGAATCGGGAGCTGTTTTTT.

The chain recombines TRBV2 with TRBJ2-2; no clear D gene. V lost 1 base and J 5 bases, leaving 11 bases between the germline ends. Germline V gives CDR1 SNHLY, CDR2 FYNNEI. The CDR3 extends over 15 amino acids. CDR3 in amino acids: CASSEGRRNTGELFF. The CDR3 nucleotides read TGTGCCAGCAGTGAAGGGCGGCGGAATACCGGGGAGCTGTTTTTT. Full variable domain (missing parts from reference TRBV2 and TRBJ2-2): EPEVTQTPSHQVTQMGQEVILRCVPISNHLYFYWYRQILGQKVEFLVSFYNNEISEKSEIFDDQFSVERPDGSNFTLKIRSTKLEDSAMYFCASSEGRRNTGELFFGEGSRLTVL.

V usage is TRBV7-2 and J usage is TRBJ2-1; TRBD2 matches at 7 bases. Trimming at V came to 5 bases and at J to 12 bases, leaving 7 bases not matched to a gene. This CDR3 comprises 12 residues. Per the germline V gene, CDR1 is SGHTA and CDR2 is FQGNSA. The CDR3 coding sequence is TGTGCCAGCAGCCCGGATCCGGGGGGGCAGTTCTTC. It encodes CASSPDPGGQFF. Drawing the rest from reference TRBV7-2 and TRBJ2-1, the complete variable domain is GAGVSQSPSNKVTEKGKDVELRCDPISGHTALYWYRQSLGQGLEFLIYFQGNSAPDKSGLPSDRFSAERTGGSVSTLTIQRTQQEDSAVYLCASSPDPGGQFFGPGTRLTVL.

The gene calls are TRBV7-9 and TRBJ1-2; D gene ambiguous. CDR3 length: 16 residues. V lost 1 base to trimming and J lost 6 bases, with 18 bases between them. Germline V gene sequence: CDR1 SEHNR, CDR2 FQNEAQ (reference sequence). Here the CDR3 DNA reads TGTGCCAGCAGCTTAGGGGCAGAATTAGCGGGAGATGGCTACACCTTC. This sequence encodes CASSLGAELAGDGYTF.